Listed below are T cell receptor beta chains from one sample, sequenced in a study of neurological immune-mediated disorders. TCRdb re-analysed the 5' RACE reads in MiXCR, keeping a single row per CDR3 protein. The repertoire holds 50,000 to 65,000 distinct CDR3 sequences, with 4% to 6% as singletons. Sequencing input: PBMCs. The receptors come from a woman aged 50 to 60 with multiple sclerosis. CDR3s leave out the opening cysteine and the closing phenylalanine or tryptophan. D genes are given only for firm matches. Only some rows state a clone size, as once, few, many or a class for expanded clones.

CDR3aa	abundance	v_gene	j_gene	d_gene
ASSLGLAGNTGELF	many	TRBV7-2	TRBJ2-2	TRBD2
ASSDGVLQPQH	many	TRBV6-1	TRBJ1-5	.
SARGLPMEAF	many	TRBV20-1	TRBJ1-1	.
ASSRSGQITYEQY	many	TRBV5-1	TRBJ2-7	TRBD1
ASSRTTDRARPVAF	many	TRBV4-1	TRBJ1-1	TRBD1
SVDGTGVNNEQF	many	TRBV29-1	TRBJ2-1	TRBD1
ASRGTGTGNEKLF	many	TRBV7-9	TRBJ1-4	TRBD1
ASSFSGGWSYEQY	.	TRBV5-5	TRBJ2-7	TRBD2
AISESAGTGSTDTQY	many	TRBV10-3	TRBJ2-3	TRBD1
ASSLNGGQPQH	many	TRBV12-3/TRBV12-4	TRBJ1-5	.
ASSVGGTPTETQY	many	TRBV9	TRBJ2-5	.
ASSQGPISTDTQY	many	TRBV4-1	TRBJ2-3	.
ASSPSRVYNEQF	.	TRBV7-2	TRBJ2-1	.
ASSLSGIDTEAF	many	TRBV5-1	TRBJ1-1	.
ASSVGTPHTGELF	many	TRBV6-1	TRBJ2-2	.
AGQGPDTEAF	many	TRBV6-2/TRBV6-3	TRBJ1-1	TRBD1
ASSTRVAGGADTQY	many	TRBV2	TRBJ2-3	TRBD2
ASSRSGFQPQH	many	TRBV12-3/TRBV12-4	TRBJ1-5	.
ASSFKPAAGYT	many	TRBV12-3/TRBV12-4	TRBJ1-2	.
ASSHNRQHNEQF	many	TRBV6-5	TRBJ2-1	.
ASAQGGLEASPLH	many	TRBV3-1	TRBJ1-6	.
ASSPRGTENSPLN	few	TRBV18	TRBJ1-6	TRBD1
ASSFERDGSPLN	.	TRBV5-1	TRBJ1-6	.
ASSARGLQETQY	many	TRBV9	TRBJ2-5	TRBD1
ATSGDAAIQY	many	TRBV15	TRBJ2-4	.
ASRPSRRGTQY	few	TRBV12-3/TRBV12-4	TRBJ2-3	.
SVADRNYGYT	many	TRBV29-1	TRBJ1-2	TRBD1
SAPGLAVYNEQF	many	TRBV20-1	TRBJ2-1	TRBD2
ASSLSTGDGYT	many	TRBV7-9	TRBJ1-2	TRBD1
ASSIGGAGELF	many	TRBV10-2	TRBJ2-2	TRBD2
ASSGAANTGELF	many	TRBV5-1	TRBJ2-2	.
ASSFGRTGELF	many	TRBV5-6	TRBJ2-2	.
SFETGIMNTEAF	many	TRBV29-1	TRBJ1-1	.
ASSPSLAVGYQETQY	many	TRBV7-9	TRBJ2-5	.
SVEGIADQETQY	many	TRBV29-1	TRBJ2-5	.
AISALNEKLF	many	TRBV10-3	TRBJ1-4	.
ASSLAETHY	.	TRBV7-9	TRBJ2-5	.
ATSRNHAGTGRSTEAF	many	TRBV15	TRBJ1-1	TRBD1
ASSTLSFSDTQY	many	TRBV5-1	TRBJ2-3	.
ASSLVPDGDTQY	many	TRBV7-7	TRBJ2-3	.
ASSGSNAVAYEQY	.	TRBV5-1	TRBJ2-7	.
ASKLEGGANPIMADTQY	many	TRBV27	TRBJ2-3	.
ASSQVGGGNYGYT	many	TRBV4-1	TRBJ1-2	.
ASSLALQGTGELF	many	TRBV5-1	TRBJ2-2	.
ASSEGQIPNEQF	many	TRBV25-1	TRBJ2-1	TRBD1
SARGAGGKTDTQY	many	TRBV20-1	TRBJ2-3	.